The subject of this entry is one T cell receptor (beta chain). TCRdb re-called the 5' RACE reads through MiXCR, storing one row per CDR3 protein. The sample records about half a million distinct CDR3 sequences, around a sixth being singletons. This sample is part of a study of T-cell memory formation after mild COVID-19. This TCR came from an adult woman who had mild COVID-19 (a few samples of this study predate the infection). Cell type and time point are not known. Sequencing input: PBMCs or a T cell subset sorted from them (not recorded which).

DNA of the CDR3: TGTGCCAGCAGCCAAGGAATAATGAGCTATGGCTACACCTTC. Translating it yields CASSQGIMSYGYTF. The rearrangement joins TRBV4-2 to TRBJ1-2; no firm D call. The CDR3 is 14 amino acids. Trimming stripped 1 base from V and 4 bases from J, with 10 bases between. Germline V gene data show CDR1 as LGHNA and CDR2 as YNFKEQ.